This T cell receptor (beta chain) originates from a study of T-cell reconstitution after alpha-beta-depleted transplantation in children (dated by TCRdb to 2016 to 2017). As for the study more broadly: T-cell immune reconstitution after TCRalphabeta/CD19-depleted allogeneic hematopoietic cell transplantation in children was quantitatively tracked in the study by means of TCR repertoire profiling.

The investigation overall reported the following: Over the following months the frequencies of hyperexpanded clones went down, and after one year T-cell counts and TCRbeta diversity were mostly credited to newly produced T cells. The high TCRbeta diversity at day 60 in some patients was ascribed to recipient T cells and intrathymic progenitors that had survived conditioning. The apparently early recovery of alphabetaT-cell counts about two months after transplant reportedly depended on only several hundred rapidly expanded clones that came from non-depleted graft cells.

Library preparation employed PCR. Sequencer: Illumina HiSeq 2500. Molecular barcoding was employed in the preparation of TCR libraries, with unique molecular identifiers being used to normalize TCRbeta repertoire quantification. TCRdb reprocessed the public reads (quality trimming at Q25 with fastp, clone calling with MiXCR) and kept in-frame beta chains. Each record represents a unique CDR3 protein, reported with the most common genes and DNA among its rows. This sample is represented by around 45,000 distinct CDR3 sequences; 50% to 55% of them were singletons. The ten largest make up roughly two fifths of the sample. In its sample, this clonotype was seen a few times. Its antigen specificity is not known. There are no base qualities to consult, and no much larger clone falls within one base. The junction shows trimming of 5 bases on V and 4 bases on J, and the gene matches do not reach 16 bases of it. The germline V gene (reference sequence) gives CDR1 as DFQATT and CDR2 as SNEGSKA. From the cysteine through the phenylalanine, the CDR3 covers 16 amino acids. Only the CDR3 DNA is retained, 48 bases long and in frame from the first base.

The treatment or condition label, read with the paper, signifies: allogeneic hematopoietic cell transplantation with graft depleted of TCRalphabeta T cells and CD19 B cells. TCRalphabeta/CD19-depleted allogeneic hematopoietic cell grafts were given to the transplant recipients, all of whom were children. The clonotype comes from a boy under three years old with SCID, due to receive a stem cell transplant. The source material was peripheral blood, sampled before TCRalphabeta/CD19-depleted stem cell transplant. This chain is built from TRBV20-1 and TRBJ2-5, with 7 middle bases fitting TRBD2. The CDR3 corresponds to CSAFAHQAGSRETQYF. The DNA sequence is as follows: TGCAGTGCTTTTGCTCACCAAGCGGGGTCCAGAGAGACCCAGTACTTC.